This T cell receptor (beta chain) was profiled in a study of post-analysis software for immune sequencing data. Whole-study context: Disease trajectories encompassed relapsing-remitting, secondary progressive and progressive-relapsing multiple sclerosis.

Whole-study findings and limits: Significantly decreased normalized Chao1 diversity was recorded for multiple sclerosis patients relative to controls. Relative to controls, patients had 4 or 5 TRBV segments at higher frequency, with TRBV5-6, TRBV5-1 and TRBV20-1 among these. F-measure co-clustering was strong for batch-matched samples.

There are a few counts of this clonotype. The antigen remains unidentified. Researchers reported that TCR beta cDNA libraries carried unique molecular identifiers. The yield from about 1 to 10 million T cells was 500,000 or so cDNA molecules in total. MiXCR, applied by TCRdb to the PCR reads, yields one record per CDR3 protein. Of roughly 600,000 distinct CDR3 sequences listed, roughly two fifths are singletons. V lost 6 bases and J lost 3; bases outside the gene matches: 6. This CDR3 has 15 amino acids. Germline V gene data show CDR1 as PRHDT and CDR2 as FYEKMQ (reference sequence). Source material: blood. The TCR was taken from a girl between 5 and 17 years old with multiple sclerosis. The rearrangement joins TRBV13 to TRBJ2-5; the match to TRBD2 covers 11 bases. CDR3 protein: CASSSPGLAEETQYF. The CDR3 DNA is TGTGCCAGCAGTTCTCCGGGACTAGCGGAAGAGACCCAGTACTTC.